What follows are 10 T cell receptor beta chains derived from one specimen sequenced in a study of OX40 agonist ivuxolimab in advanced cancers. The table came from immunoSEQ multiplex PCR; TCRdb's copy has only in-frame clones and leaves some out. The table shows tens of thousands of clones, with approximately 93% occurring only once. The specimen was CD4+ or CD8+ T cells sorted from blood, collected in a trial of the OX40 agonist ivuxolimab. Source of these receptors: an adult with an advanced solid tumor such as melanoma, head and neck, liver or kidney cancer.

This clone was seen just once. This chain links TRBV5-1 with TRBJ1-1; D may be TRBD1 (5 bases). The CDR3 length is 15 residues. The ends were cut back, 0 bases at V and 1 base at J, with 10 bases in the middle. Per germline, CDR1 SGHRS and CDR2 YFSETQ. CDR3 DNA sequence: TGCGCCAGCAGCTTGGGACAGTATAGGAACACTGAAGCTTTCTTT. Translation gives CASSLGQYRNTEAFF.

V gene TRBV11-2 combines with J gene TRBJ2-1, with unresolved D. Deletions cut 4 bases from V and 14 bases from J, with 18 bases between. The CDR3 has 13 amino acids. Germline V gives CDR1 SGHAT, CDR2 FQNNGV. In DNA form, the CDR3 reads TGTGCCAGCAGCTCAGAGAGAGTAGGTTGGAAGTTCTTC. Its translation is CASSSERVGWKFF.

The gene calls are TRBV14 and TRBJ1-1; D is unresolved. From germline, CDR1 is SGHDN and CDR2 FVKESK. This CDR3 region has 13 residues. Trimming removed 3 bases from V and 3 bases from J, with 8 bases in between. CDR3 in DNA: TGTGCCAGCAGCCAGGAGTCATACACTGAAGCTTTCTTT. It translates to CASSQESYTEAFF.

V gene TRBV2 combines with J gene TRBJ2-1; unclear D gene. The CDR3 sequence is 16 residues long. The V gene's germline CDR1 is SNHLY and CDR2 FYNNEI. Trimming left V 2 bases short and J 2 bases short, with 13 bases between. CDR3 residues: CASSEMVNYAYNEQFF. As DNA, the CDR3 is TGTGCCAGCAGTGAAATGGTCAATTACGCCTACAATGAGCAGTTCTTC.

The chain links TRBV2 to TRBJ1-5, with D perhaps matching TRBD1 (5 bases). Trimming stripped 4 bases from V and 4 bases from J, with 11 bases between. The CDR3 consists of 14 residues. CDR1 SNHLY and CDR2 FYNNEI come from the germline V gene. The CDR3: CASSVLQGNQPQHF. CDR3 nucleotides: TGTGCCAGCAGTGTGCTGCAGGGAAATCAGCCCCAGCATTTT.

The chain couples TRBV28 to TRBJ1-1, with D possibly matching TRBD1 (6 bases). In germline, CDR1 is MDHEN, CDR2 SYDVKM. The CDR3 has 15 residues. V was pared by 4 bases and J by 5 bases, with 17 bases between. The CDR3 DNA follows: TGTGCCAGCAGTTCCTTGGACAGCCTAAGGACTGAAGCTTTCTTT. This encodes CASSSLDSLRTEAFF.

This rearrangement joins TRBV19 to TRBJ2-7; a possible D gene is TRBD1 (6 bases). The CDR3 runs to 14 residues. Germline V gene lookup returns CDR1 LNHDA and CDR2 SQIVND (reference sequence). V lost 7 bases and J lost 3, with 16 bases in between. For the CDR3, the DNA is TGTGCCAGTATCCCCCGCAGGGGATTCTACGAGCAGTACTTC. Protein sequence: CASIPRRGFYEQYF.

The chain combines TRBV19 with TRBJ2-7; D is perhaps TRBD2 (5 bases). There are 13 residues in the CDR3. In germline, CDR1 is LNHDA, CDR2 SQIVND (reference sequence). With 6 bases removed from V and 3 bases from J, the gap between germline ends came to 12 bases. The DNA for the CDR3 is TGTGCCAGTAGCTATCCGGGGAACTACGAGCAGTACTTC. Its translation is CASSYPGNYEQYF.

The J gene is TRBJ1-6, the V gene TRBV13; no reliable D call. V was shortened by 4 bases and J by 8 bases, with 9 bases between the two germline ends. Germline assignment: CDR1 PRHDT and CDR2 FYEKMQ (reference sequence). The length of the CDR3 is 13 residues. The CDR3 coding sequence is TGTGCCAGCAGCTACCGGACGTATTCACCCCTCCACTTT. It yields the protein CASSYRTYSPLHF.

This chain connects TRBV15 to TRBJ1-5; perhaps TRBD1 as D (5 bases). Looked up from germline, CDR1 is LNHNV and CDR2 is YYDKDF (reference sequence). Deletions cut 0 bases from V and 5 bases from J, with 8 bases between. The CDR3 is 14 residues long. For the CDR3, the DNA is TGTGCCACCAGCAGAGATATGGGGGATCAGCCCCAGCATTTT. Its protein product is CATSRDMGDQPQHF.